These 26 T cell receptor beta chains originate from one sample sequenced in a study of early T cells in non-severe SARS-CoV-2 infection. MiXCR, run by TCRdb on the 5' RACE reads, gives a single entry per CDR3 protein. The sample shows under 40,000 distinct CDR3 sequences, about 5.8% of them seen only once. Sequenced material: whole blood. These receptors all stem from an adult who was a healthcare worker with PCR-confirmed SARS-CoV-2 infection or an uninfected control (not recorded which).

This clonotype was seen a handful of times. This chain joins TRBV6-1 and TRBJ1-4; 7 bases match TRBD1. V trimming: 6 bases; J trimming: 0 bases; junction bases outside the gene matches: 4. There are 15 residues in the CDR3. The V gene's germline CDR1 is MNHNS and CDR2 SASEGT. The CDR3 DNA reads TGTGCCAGCAGATACCAGGGGGCAACTAATGAAAAACTGTTTTTT. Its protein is CASRYQGATNEKLFF.

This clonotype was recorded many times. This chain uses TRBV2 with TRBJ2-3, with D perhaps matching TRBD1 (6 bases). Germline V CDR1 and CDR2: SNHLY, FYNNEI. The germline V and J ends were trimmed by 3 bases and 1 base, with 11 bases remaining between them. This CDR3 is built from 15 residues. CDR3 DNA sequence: TGTGCCAGCAGTGAGGAGACAGGACGCACAGATACGCAGTATTTT. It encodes CASSEETGRTDTQYF.

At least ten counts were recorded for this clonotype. The CDR3 coding sequence is TGTGCCAGCAGCTTAGTCCCCTACCTAGCGGGAGAGGGTGAGCAGTACTTC. The encoded protein is CASSLVPYLAGEGEQYF. This rearrangement joins TRBV11-2 to TRBJ2-7, with 10 nucleotides matching TRBD2. After removal of 1 base from V and 7 bases from J, the junction contained 13 bases not matched to a gene. Germline V gene lookup returns CDR1 SGHAT and CDR2 FQNNGV. This CDR3 has 17 amino acids.

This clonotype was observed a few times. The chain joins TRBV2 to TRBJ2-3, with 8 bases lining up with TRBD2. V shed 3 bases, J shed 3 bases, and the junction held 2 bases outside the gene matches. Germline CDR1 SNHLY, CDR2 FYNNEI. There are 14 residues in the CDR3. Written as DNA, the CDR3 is TGTGCCAGCAGTGACCGGGAGGGAACAGATACGCAGTATTTT. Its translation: CASSDREGTDTQYF. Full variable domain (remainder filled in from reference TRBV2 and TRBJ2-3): EPEVTQTPSHQVTQMGQEVILRCVPISNHLYFYWYRQILGQKVEFLVSFYNNEISEKSEIFDDQFSVERPDGSNFTLKIRSTKLEDSAMYFCASSDREGTDTQYFGPGTRLTVL.

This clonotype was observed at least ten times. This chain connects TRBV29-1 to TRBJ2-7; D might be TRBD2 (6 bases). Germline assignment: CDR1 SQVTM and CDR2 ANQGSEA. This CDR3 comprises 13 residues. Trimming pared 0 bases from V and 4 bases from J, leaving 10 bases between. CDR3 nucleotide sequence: TGCAGCGTTGAAGATGTGGGGGGATACGAGCAGTACTTC. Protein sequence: CSVEDVGGYEQYF.

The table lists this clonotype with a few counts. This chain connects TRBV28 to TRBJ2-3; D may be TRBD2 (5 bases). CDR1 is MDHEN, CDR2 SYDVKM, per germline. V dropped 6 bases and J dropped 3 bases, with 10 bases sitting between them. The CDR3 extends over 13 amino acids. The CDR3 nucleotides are TGTGCCAGCAGCCAACCGGGAACAGATACGCAGTATTTT. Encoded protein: CASSQPGTDTQYF.

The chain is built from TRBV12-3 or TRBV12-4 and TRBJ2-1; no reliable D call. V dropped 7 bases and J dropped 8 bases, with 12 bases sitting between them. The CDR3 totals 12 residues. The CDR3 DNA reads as TGTGCCAGCACCATCAACACAGATGAGCAGTTCTTC. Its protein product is CASTINTDEQFF.

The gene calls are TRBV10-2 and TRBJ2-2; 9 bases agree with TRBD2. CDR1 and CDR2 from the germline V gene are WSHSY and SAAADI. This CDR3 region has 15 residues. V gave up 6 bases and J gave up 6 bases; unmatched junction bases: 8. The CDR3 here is CASRHLAGVAGELFF. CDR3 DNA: TGCGCCAGCAGACACTTAGCGGGAGTTGCCGGGGAGCTGTTTTTT.

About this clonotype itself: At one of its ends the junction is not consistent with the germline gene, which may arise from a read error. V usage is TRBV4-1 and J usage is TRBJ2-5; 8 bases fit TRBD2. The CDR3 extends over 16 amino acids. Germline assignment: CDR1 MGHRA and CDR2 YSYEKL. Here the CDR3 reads CAGSQGLAGTKETQYF. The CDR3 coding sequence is TGCGCCGGCAGCCAAGGGTTAGCGGGGACCAAAGAGACCCAGTACTTC.

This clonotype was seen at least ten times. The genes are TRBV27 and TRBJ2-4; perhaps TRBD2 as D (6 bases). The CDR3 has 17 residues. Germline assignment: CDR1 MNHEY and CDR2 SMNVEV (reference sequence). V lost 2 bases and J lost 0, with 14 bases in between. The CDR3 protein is CASSLGLRETAKNIQYF. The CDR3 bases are TGTGCCAGCAGTTTAGGGTTGCGGGAAACAGCCAAAAACATTCAGTACTTC.

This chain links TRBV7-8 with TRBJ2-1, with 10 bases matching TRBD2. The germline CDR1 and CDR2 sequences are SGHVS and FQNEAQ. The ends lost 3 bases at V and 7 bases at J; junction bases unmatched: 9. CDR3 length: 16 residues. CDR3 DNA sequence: TGTGCCAGCAGCTTCCGAGGGGAACTAGCGGGAAATGAGCAGTTCTTC. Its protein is CASSFRGELAGNEQFF.

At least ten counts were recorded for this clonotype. CDR3 protein: CASSSGAGDEQFF. The CDR3 DNA reads TGTGCCAGCAGTTCCGGGGCCGGGGATGAGCAGTTCTTC. The V call is TRBV9, the J call TRBJ2-1, with D perhaps given as TRBD1 or TRBD2 (5 bases each). The length of the CDR3 is 13 residues. Per the germline V gene, CDR1 is SGDLS and CDR2 is YYNGEE. V lost 5 bases and J lost 8, with 14 bases in between.

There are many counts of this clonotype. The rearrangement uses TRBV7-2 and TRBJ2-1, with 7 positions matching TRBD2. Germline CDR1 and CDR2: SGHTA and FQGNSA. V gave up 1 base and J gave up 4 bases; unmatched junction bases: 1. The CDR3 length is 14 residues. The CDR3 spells CASSLGTSYNEQFF. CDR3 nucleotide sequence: TGTGCCAGCAGCTTAGGGACTAGTTACAATGAGCAGTTCTTC.

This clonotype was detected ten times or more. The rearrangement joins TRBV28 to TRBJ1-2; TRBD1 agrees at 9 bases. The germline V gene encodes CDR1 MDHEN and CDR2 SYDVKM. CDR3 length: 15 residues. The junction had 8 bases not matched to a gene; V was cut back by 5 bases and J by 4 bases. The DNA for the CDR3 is TGTGCCAGCAGTCCACCGGACAGGGGCATCTATGGCTACACCTTC. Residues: CASSPPDRGIYGYTF.

CDR3 DNA sequence: TGTGCCAGCCGGGAGACCGGGGAGCTGTTTTTT. Translated, it gives CASRETGELFF. The V gene is TRBV2, the J gene TRBJ2-2; maybe TRBD2 (6 bases). The CDR3 consists of 11 residues. Germline assignment: CDR1 SNHLY and CDR2 FYNNEI. The ends were cut back, 8 bases at V and 5 bases at J, with 6 bases in the middle.

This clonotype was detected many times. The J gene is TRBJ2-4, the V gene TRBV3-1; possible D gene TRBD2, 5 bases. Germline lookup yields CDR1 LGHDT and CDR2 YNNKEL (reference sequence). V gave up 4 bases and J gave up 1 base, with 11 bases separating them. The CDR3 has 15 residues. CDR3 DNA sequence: TGTGCCAGCAGCCTGGGGAGTTGGGCCAAAAACATTCAGTACTTC. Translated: CASSLGSWAKNIQYF. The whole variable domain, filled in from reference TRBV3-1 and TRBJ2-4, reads DTAVSQTPKYLVTQMGNDKSIKCEQNLGHDTMYWYKQDSKKFLKIMFSYNNKELIINETVPNRFSPKSPDKAHLNLHINSLELGDSAVYFCASSLGSWAKNIQYFGAGTRLSVL.

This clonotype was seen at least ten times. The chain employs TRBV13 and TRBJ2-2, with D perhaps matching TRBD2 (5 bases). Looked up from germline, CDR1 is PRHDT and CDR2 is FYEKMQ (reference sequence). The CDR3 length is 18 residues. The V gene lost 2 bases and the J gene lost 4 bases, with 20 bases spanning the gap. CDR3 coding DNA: TGTGCCAGCAGCTTATTCGCGGTAGCGCAGGAATCCACCGGGGAGCTGTTTTTT. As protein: CASSLFAVAQESTGELFF.

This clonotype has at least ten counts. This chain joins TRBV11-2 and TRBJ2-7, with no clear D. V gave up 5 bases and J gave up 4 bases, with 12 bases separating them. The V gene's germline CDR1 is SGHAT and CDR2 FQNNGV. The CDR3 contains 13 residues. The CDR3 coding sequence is TGTGCCAGCAGCCCCATTGGGATGTACGAGCAGTACTTC. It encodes CASSPIGMYEQYF.

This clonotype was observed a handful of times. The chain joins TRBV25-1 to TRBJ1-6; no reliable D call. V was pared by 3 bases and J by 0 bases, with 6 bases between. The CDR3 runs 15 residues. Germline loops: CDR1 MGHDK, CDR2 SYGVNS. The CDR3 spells CASSEAGSYNSPLHF. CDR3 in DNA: TGTGCCAGCAGTGAGGCAGGCTCCTATAATTCACCCCTCCACTTT.

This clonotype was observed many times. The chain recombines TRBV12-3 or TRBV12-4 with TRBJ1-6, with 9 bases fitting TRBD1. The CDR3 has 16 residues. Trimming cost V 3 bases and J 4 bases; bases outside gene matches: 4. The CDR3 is CASSLGQGFYNSPLHF. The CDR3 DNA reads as TGTGCCAGCAGTTTGGGACAGGGCTTTTATAATTCACCCCTCCACTTT.

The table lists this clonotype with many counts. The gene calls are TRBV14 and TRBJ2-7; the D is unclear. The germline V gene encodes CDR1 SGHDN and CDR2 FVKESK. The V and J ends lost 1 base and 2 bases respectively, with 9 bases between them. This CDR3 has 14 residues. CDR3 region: CASSQGLDPYEQYF. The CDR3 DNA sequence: TGTGCCAGCAGCCAAGGTCTAGATCCCTACGAGCAGTACTTC.

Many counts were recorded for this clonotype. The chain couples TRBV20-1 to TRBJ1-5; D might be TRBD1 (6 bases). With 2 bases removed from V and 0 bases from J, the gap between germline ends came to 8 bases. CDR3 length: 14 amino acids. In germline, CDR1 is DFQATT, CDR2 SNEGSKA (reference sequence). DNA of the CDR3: TGCAGTGCTAGAAGACAGGATAGCAATCAGCCCCAGCATTTT. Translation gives CSARRQDSNQPQHF.

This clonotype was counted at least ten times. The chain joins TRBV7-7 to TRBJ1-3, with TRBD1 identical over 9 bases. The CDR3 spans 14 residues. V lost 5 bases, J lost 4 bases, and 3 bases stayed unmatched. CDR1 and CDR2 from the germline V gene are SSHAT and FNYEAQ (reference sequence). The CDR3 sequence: CASSPGTGGNTIYF. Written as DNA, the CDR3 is TGTGCCAGCAGCCCAGGGACAGGGGGAAACACCATATATTTT.

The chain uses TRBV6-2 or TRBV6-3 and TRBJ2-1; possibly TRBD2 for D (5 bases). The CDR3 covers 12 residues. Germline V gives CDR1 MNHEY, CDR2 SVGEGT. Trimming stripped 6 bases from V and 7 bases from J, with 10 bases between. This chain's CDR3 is CASRNTRNEQFF. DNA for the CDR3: TGTGCCAGCAGAAACACTAGAAATGAGCAGTTCTTC.

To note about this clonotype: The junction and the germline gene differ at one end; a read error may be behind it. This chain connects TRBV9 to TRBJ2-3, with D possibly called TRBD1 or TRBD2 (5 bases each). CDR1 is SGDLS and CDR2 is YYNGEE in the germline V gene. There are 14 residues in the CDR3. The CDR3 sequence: CGSSVQGTTDTQYF. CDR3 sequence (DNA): TGTGGCAGCAGCGTACAAGGGACCACAGATACGCAGTATTTT.

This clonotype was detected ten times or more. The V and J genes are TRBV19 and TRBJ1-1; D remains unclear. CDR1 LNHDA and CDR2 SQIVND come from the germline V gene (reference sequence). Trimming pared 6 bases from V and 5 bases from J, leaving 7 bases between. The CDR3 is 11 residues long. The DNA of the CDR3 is TGTGCCAGTAGGGTGAGGACTGAAGCTTTCTTT. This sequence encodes CASRVRTEAFF.